This TCR beta chain comes out of a study of blood T cell repertoires in COVID-19. Whole-study context: Sample material is recorded as cDNA or gDNA derived from T cells, B-cell-depleted T cells, or PBMCs.

As handled by the study authors: Amplification of reference gene primers provided the estimated nucleated cell counts. Repertoires were generated with immunoSEQ multiplex PCR, while TCRdb's copy carries only in-frame clones and drops some. V and J calls and clone size follow that table, whereas D and trimming were derived from the DNA. The data hold about 120,000 clones, with 83% observed a single time. The CDR3 length is 13 residues. V gave up 4 bases and J gave up 1 base, with 8 bases separating them. CDR1 SGHTS and CDR2 YDEGEE come from the germline V gene. Sequenced material: peripheral blood. This receptor was taken from a man aged 25 to 45 with acute or convalescent COVID-19. The rearrangement uses TRBV5-8 and TRBJ1-1; possible D gene TRBD1, 6 bases. The CDR3 loop is CASSTGQNTEAFF. The CDR3 nucleotides read TGTGCCAGCAGCACGGGACAGAACACTGAAGCTTTCTTT. Full variable domain (missing parts from reference TRBV5-8 and TRBJ1-1): EAGVTQSPTHLIKTRGQQATLRCSPISGHTSVYWYQQALGLGLQFLLWYDEGEERNRGNFPPRFSGRQFPNYSSELNVNALELEDSALYLCASSTGQNTEAFFGQGTRLTVV.